These 20 T cell receptor beta chains share one sample of origin, sequenced in a study of OX40 agonist ivuxolimab in advanced cancers. Measured with immunoSEQ multiplex PCR; TCRdb has only the in-frame clones, and not every one. Among approximately 89,000 clones listed, around 90% were seen once. The sequencing used CD4+ or CD8+ T cells sorted from blood, collected in a trial of the OX40 agonist ivuxolimab. The receptors derive from an adult with an advanced solid tumor such as melanoma, head and neck, liver or kidney cancer.

This chain joins TRBV5-1 and TRBJ2-1; the D call may be TRBD1 or TRBD2 (8 bases each). This CDR3 region has 20 residues. The ends were cut back, 2 bases at V and 2 bases at J, with 26 bases in the middle. From germline, CDR1 is SGHRS and CDR2 YFSETQ. CDR3: CASSLTGLGIGTGAYNEQFF. CDR3 coding DNA: TGCGCCAGCAGCTTAACGGGACTAGGGATTGGGACAGGCGCCTACAATGAGCAGTTCTTC. The full variable domain, rest sourced from reference TRBV5-1 and TRBJ2-1, is KAGVTQTPRYLIKTRGQQVTLSCSPISGHRSVSWYQQTPGQGLQFLFEYFSETQRNKGNFPGRFSGRQFSNSRSEMNVSTLELGDSALYLCASSLTGLGIGTGAYNEQFFGPGTRLTVL.

Here the CDR3 reads CASSLGLAPTSTDTQYF. The CDR3 nucleotides are TGCGCCAGCAGCCTAGGACTAGCGCCAACTAGCACAGATACGCAGTATTTT. The chain links TRBV5-1 to TRBJ2-3; 9 bases are a match to TRBD2. Germline assignment: CDR1 SGHRS and CDR2 YFSETQ. J lost 0 bases, V lost 4 bases, and 9 bases had no gene match. The CDR3 spans 17 residues.

V usage is TRBV5-4 and J usage is TRBJ2-2; 10 nucleotides line up with TRBD2. CDR1 is SGHNT and CDR2 is YYREEE in the germline V gene (reference sequence). The ends lost 9 bases at V and 0 bases at J; junction bases unmatched: 8. The CDR3 loop spans 16 amino acids. The CDR3 spells CATTVAGGPNTGELFF. Written as DNA, the CDR3 is TGTGCCACCACCGTAGCGGGGGGCCCGAACACCGGGGAGCTGTTTTTT.

The rearrangement joins TRBV2 to TRBJ2-5, with TRBD1 matching 8 bases. Losses at the gene ends were 6 bases for V and 9 bases for J; bases not matched to a gene: 6. Germline assignment: CDR1 SNHLY and CDR2 FYNNEI. CDR3 length: 12 amino acids. This CDR3 reads CASRPDREAQYF. The DNA of the CDR3 is TGTGCCAGCAGGCCGGACAGGGAGGCCCAGTACTTC.

The CDR3 sequence: CASKDVGRGSNEQFF. Written as DNA, the CDR3 is TGCGCCAGCAAGGATGTTGGCAGGGGTTCCAATGAGCAGTTCTTC. The rearrangement uses TRBV5-1 and TRBJ2-1; possible D gene TRBD1, 6 bases. Trimming shortened V by 6 bases and J by 6 bases, and 19 bases separated the two germline ends. Germline V gene sequence: CDR1 SGHRS, CDR2 YFSETQ. The CDR3 contains 15 residues.

J is TRBJ2-3 and V is TRBV11-2; D unclear. CDR1 and CDR2 (germline): SGHAT, FQNNGV. This CDR3 has 15 amino acids. V lost 1 base and J lost 0, with 8 bases in between. As DNA, the CDR3 is TGTGCCAGCAGCTTAGTCGTGTCTAGCACAGATACGCAGTATTTT. Protein: CASSLVVSSTDTQYF. Using reference TRBV11-2 and TRBJ2-3 for the parts outside the CDR3, the full variable domain is EAGVAQSPRYKIIEKRQSVAFWCNPISGHATLYWYQQILGQGPKLLIQFQNNGVVDDSQLPKDRFSAERLKGVDSTLKIQPAKLEDSAVYLCASSLVVSSTDTQYFGPGTRLTVL.

The CDR3 DNA reads TGCGCCAGCAGCTTGAGACCCTACGAGCAGTACTTC. This translates into CASSLRPYEQYF. The V gene is TRBV5-1, the J gene TRBJ2-7; no clear D gene. Trimming left V 1 base short and J 2 bases short, with 4 bases between. Germline-derived CDR1 and CDR2 are SGHRS and YFSETQ. The CDR3 has 12 amino acids. Based on the CDR3 plus reference TRBV5-1 and TRBJ2-7, the full variable domain is KAGVTQTPRYLIKTRGQQVTLSCSPISGHRSVSWYQQTPGQGLQFLFEYFSETQRNKGNFPGRFSGRQFSNSRSEMNVSTLELGDSALYLCASSLRPYEQYFGPGTRLTVT.

This rearrangement joins TRBV15 to TRBJ1-1, with D possibly TRBD1 on 6 matching bases. The ends were cut back, 0 bases at V and 0 bases at J, with 8 bases in the middle. The CDR3 is made up of 15 amino acids. In germline, CDR1 is LNHNV, CDR2 YYDKDF (reference sequence). The CDR3 DNA is TGTGCCACCAGCAGAGATGGGACAATGAACACTGAAGCTTTCTTT. Protein sequence: CATSRDGTMNTEAFF.

This rearrangement joins TRBV6-5 to TRBJ2-7; perhaps TRBD2 as D (5 bases). Trimming took 2 bases from V and 6 from J, leaving 14 bases between them. Germline V gives CDR1 MNHEY, CDR2 SVGAGI. The CDR3 totals 14 residues. DNA of the CDR3: TGTGCCAGCAGTTACACAACTAGTTCCCTCGAGCAGTACTTC. Translated, it gives CASSYTTSSLEQYF.

This chain joins TRBV29-1 and TRBJ2-3; perhaps TRBD2 as D (5 bases). The V gene lost 8 bases and the J gene lost 0 bases, with 18 bases spanning the gap. Germline V gene data show CDR1 as SQVTM and CDR2 as ANQGSEA. The CDR3 runs to 15 residues. CDR3 nucleotides: TGCAGCTCTATAGGGATAGCGCCTAGCACAGATACGCAGTATTTT. Translated, it gives CSSIGIAPSTDTQYF.

This clone was seen once. The CDR3 is CASSPRGMDEKLFF. The CDR3 DNA reads as TGTGCCAGCAGCCCCAGGGGAATGGACGAAAAACTGTTTTTT. This chain connects TRBV9 to TRBJ1-4, with TRBD1 as a possible D gene (6 bases). CDR1 SGDLS and CDR2 YYNGEE come from the germline V gene. V was cut by 4 bases and J by 8 bases, with 15 bases left in between. This CDR3 has 14 residues. Full variable domain (remainder filled in from reference TRBV9 and TRBJ1-4): DSGVTQTPKHLITATGQRVTLRCSPRSGDLSVYWYQQSLDQGLQFLIQYYNGEERAKGNILERFSAQQFPDLHSELNLSSLELGDSALYFCASSPRGMDEKLFFGSGTQLSVL.

The rearrangement uses TRBV7-2 and TRBJ2-4, with D uncertain. Germline CDR1 is SGHTA and CDR2 is FQGNSA. V gave up 2 bases and J gave up 6 bases, with 11 bases separating them. CDR3 length: 14 residues. The CDR3 reads CASSLSGPTNIQYF. The CDR3 DNA sequence: TGTGCCAGCAGCTTATCAGGACCAACAAACATTCAGTACTTC. The full variable domain, rest sourced from reference TRBV7-2 and TRBJ2-4, is GAGVSQSPSNKVTEKGKDVELRCDPISGHTALYWYRQSLGQGLEFLIYFQGNSAPDKSGLPSDRFSAERTGGSVSTLTIQRTQQEDSAVYLCASSLSGPTNIQYFGAGTRLSVL.

The V call is TRBV7-3, the J call TRBJ2-6; D is unresolved. Trimming stripped 3 bases from V and 0 bases from J, with 9 bases between. In germline, CDR1 is SGHTA, CDR2 FQGTGA. The CDR3 is made up of 16 amino acids. The CDR3 nucleotides read TGTGCCAGCAGCTTGCTTGGGGACTCTGGGGCCAACGTCCTGACTTTC. As protein: CASSLLGDSGANVLTF.

V usage is TRBV18 and J usage is TRBJ1-1; perhaps TRBD1 as D (6 bases). The CDR3 spans 14 residues. Germline values: CDR1 KGHSH, CDR2 LQKENI. V shed 6 bases and J shed 1 base, with 12 bases lying between them. The CDR3 loop reads CASSLGQSNTEAFF. In nucleotides, the CDR3 is TGTGCCAGCTCCCTCGGACAGTCGAACACTGAAGCTTTCTTT.

J is TRBJ2-3 and V is TRBV27; no definite D call. The CDR3 sequence is 14 residues long. V gave up 6 bases and J gave up 6 bases, with 16 bases separating them. Germline values: CDR1 MNHEY, CDR2 SMNVEV (reference sequence). Written as DNA, the CDR3 is TGTGCCAGCAGGGGTCTGATCATCCTCGATACGCAGTATTTT. This gives the protein CASRGLIILDTQYF.

This chain uses TRBV7-3 with TRBJ2-7, with D tentatively TRBD2 (8 bases). CDR3 length equals 19 residues. Trimming pared 2 bases from V and 4 bases from J, leaving 27 bases between. Germline V gives CDR1 SGHTA, CDR2 FQGTGA. The CDR3 here is CASSLHNDRASGGKYEQYF. The CDR3 nucleotides read TGTGCCAGCAGCTTACATAACGACAGGGCCAGCGGGGGTAAATACGAGCAGTACTTC.

This clone turned up a few times. J is TRBJ1-6 and V is TRBV2; possible D gene TRBD1, 5 bases. Trimming took off 6 bases at V and 10 bases at J, with 10 bases between the two ends. The CDR3 spans 12 residues. Germline V CDR1 and CDR2: SNHLY, FYNNEI. The CDR3 DNA follows: TGTGCCAGCAGGTATACAGGATCACCCCTCCACTTT. The encoded protein is CASRYTGSPLHF.

The V gene is TRBV4-2, the J gene TRBJ1-3; possibly TRBD1 for D (6 bases). CDR3 size: 20 residues. The germline V and J ends were trimmed by 3 bases and 0 bases, with 24 bases remaining between them. CDR1 LGHNA and CDR2 YNFKEQ come from the germline V gene. CDR3 DNA sequence: TGTGCCAGCAGCCAGGACAGTCCGTTTACTTTTTTACCCTCTGGAAACACCATATATTTT. Translation gives CASSQDSPFTFLPSGNTIYF.

The chain employs TRBV9 and TRBJ2-7; TRBD1 matches at 9 bases. CDR1 and CDR2 from the germline V gene are SGDLS and YYNGEE. This CDR3 region has 15 residues. V trimming: 4 bases; J trimming: 0 bases; junction bases outside the gene matches: 5. CDR3 sequence reads: CASSKGTGLSYEQYF. In nucleotides, the CDR3 is TGTGCCAGCAGCAAAGGGACAGGGCTCTCCTACGAGCAGTACTTC.

This chain connects TRBV5-1 to TRBJ1-4, with TRBD1 identical over 10 bases. From germline, CDR1 is SGHRS and CDR2 YFSETQ. V was pared by 4 bases and J by 5 bases, with 2 bases of the junction left unmatched. The CDR3 totals 14 residues. CDR3 sequence (DNA): TGCGCCAGCAGCCCGGGACAGGGGAATGAAAAACTGTTTTTT. Amino acid sequence: CASSPGQGNEKLFF.